Listed below are T cell receptor beta chains from one sample, sequenced in a study of T cell responses to AZD1222 COVID-19 vaccine. Profiling relied on immunoSEQ multiplex PCR, and the TCRdb table lists in-frame clones only, not all of them. The sample includes about 180,000 clones, 88% of them seen just once. The material sequenced was peripheral blood, taken 28 days after the second AZD1222 dose. The receptors here all came from an adult who received the AZD1222 COVID-19 vaccine. Both conserved end residues are part of each CDR3. Fields, in order: V gene, D gene, CDR3 length, J gene, clone size, CDR3 protein, CDR3 DNA. The D gene is left open where the match is weak. The size entry is marked missing in some rows and otherwise reads once, few, many or a size class.

>TRBV28|NA|12|TRBJ2-7|once
CASSPPGREQYF
TGTGCCAGCAGTCCACCTGGTCGGGAGCAGTACTTC
>TRBV15|NA|15|TRBJ1-5|NA
CATSRDGGGFQPQHF
TGTGCCACCAGCAGAGATGGGGGAGGGTTCCAGCCCCAGCATTTT
>TRBV2|TRBD1|13|TRBJ1-2|NA
CASNVPGGKGYTF
TGTGCCAGCAATGTACCAGGGGGAAAAGGCTACACCTTC
>TRBV5-5|TRBD1|14|TRBJ2-2|NA
CASTRDRVTGELFF
TGTGCCAGCACCCGGGACAGGGTCACCGGGGAGCTGTTTTTT
>TRBV18|NA|15|TRBJ1-1|NA
CASSFQPGRGTEAFF
TGTGCCAGCTCATTTCAACCGGGGCGCGGTACTGAAGCTTTCTTT
>TRBV5-4|NA|12|TRBJ2-7|NA
CASSTGAYEQYF
TGTGCCAGCAGCACCGGGGCCTACGAGCAGTACTTC
>TRBV24-1|NA|12|TRBJ1-2|NA
CATSDLVGGYTF
TGTGCCACCAGTGATTTGGTCGGGGGCTACACCTTC
>TRBV11-3|NA|13|TRBJ1-1|NA
CASSLLTGGEAFF
TGTGCCAGCAGCTTATTGACAGGTGGTGAAGCTTTCTTT
>TRBV9|NA|12|TRBJ2-1|NA
CASSVTSNEQFF
TGTGCCAGCAGCGTGACTAGCAATGAGCAGTTCTTC
>TRBV3-1/TRBV3-2|TRBD1|20|TRBJ2-7|NA
CASSQDPGQWGQGAEYEQYF
TGTGCCAGCAGCCAAGATCCTGGGCAGTGGGGGCAGGGGGCGGAATACGAGCAGTACTTC
>TRBV6-5|TRBD2|15|TRBJ2-1|NA
CASTGTGGPGNEQFF
TGTGCCAGCACCGGCACGGGAGGGCCTGGGAATGAGCAGTTCTTC
>TRBV7-9|NA|13|TRBJ1-4|NA
CASSLGPPEKLFF
TGTGCCAGCAGCTTAGGCCCCCCCGAAAAACTGTTTTTT
>TRBV4-2|TRBD1|14|TRBJ1-3|NA
CASAQGEKGNTIYF
TGTGCCAGCGCCCAGGGGGAGAAAGGAAACACCATATATTTT
>TRBV11-1|TRBD2|16|TRBJ2-2|NA
CASSSIAGKDTGELFF
TGTGCCAGCAGCTCCATAGCGGGAAAAGACACCGGGGAGCTGTTTTTT
>TRBV7-8|NA|15|TRBJ1-4|NA
CASSSQRATNEKLFF
TGTGCCAGCAGCTCTCAGAGAGCAACTAATGAAAAACTGTTTTTT
>TRBV5-4|NA|12|TRBJ2-3|once
CASSLQGDTQYF
TGTGCCAGCAGCTTGCAGGGGGATACGCAGTATTTT
>TRBV7-8|NA|17|TRBJ1-4|NA
CASSLMRDSGWYEKLFF
TGTGCCAGCAGCTTAATGCGCGACTCAGGGTGGTATGAAAAACTGTTTTTT
>TRBV30|NA|14|TRBJ2-7|NA
CAWSNTGSSYEQYF
TGTGCCTGGAGTAATACTGGAAGCTCCTACGAGCAGTACTTC
>TRBV7-6|NA|16|TRBJ2-7|NA
CASTSNPAGLTYEQYF
TGTGCCAGCACCTCTAACCCGGCGGGGCTGACCTACGAGCAGTACTTC
>TRBV7-2|TRBD1|14|TRBJ2-7|NA
CASSTRQGPYEQYF
TGTGCCAGCAGCACCCGACAGGGTCCCTACGAGCAGTACTTC
>TRBV29-1|TRBD1|12|TRBJ1-5|NA
CSVSRGGQPQHF
TGCAGCGTTTCGAGAGGGGGCCAGCCCCAGCATTTT
>TRBV19|TRBD1|14|TRBJ2-1|NA
CAILGDRDYNEQFF
TGTGCCATCCTGGGGGACAGGGATTACAATGAGCAGTTCTTC
>TRBV18|NA|14|TRBJ1-4|NA
CASGDRATNEKLFF
TGTGCCAGTGGGGACCGTGCAACTAATGAAAAACTGTTTTTT
>TRBV5-1|TRBD2|18|TRBJ2-7|NA
CASSLAGTSGPSSYEQYF
TGCGCCAGCAGCTTGGCCGGGACTAGCGGGCCCAGCTCCTACGAGCAGTACTTC
>TRBV7-3|TRBD2|12|TRBJ2-1|NA
CASSPSSGLQFF
TGTGCCAGCAGCCCGTCTAGCGGTCTGCAGTTCTTC
>TRBV7-2|NA|15|TRBJ1-2|NA
CASSPFDRPNYGYTF
TGTGCCAGCTCCCCCTTTGACAGACCTAACTATGGCTACACCTTC
>TRBV15|TRBD2|15|TRBJ2-3|NA
CATSRVLAGGDTQYF
TGTGCCACCAGCAGAGTGCTAGCGGGAGGTGATACGCAGTATTTT
>TRBV10-3|NA|14|TRBJ2-2|NA
CAISALTGTGELFF
TGTGCCATCAGCGCTTTAACTGGGACCGGGGAGCTGTTTTTT
>TRBV7-9|TRBD1|15|TRBJ1-6|NA
CASSLDGTAFSPLHF
TGTGCCAGCAGCTTAGACGGGACAGCGTTTTCACCCCTCCACTTT
>TRBV7-2|TRBD2|17|TRBJ2-2|NA
CASSLKREPSYTGELFF
TGTGCCAGCAGCTTAAAGCGGGAACCCTCATACACCGGGGAGCTGTTTTTT
>TRBV7-3|NA|14|TRBJ1-5|NA
CASSPQGTNQPQHF
TGTGCCAGCAGCCCCCAGGGAACCAATCAGCCCCAGCATTTT
>TRBV6-2/TRBV6-3|TRBD1|15|TRBJ1-1|NA
CASSYAPGGNTEAFF
TGTGCCAGCAGTTACGCGCCAGGGGGGAACACTGAAGCTTTCTTT
>TRBV5-4|TRBD1|16|TRBJ1-6|NA
CASSFPGQGGNSPLHF
TGTGCCAGCAGCTTTCCGGGACAGGGGGGGAATTCACCCCTCCACTTT
>TRBV7-9|TRBD1|15|TRBJ2-1|NA
CASSPGQGAKDEQFF
TGTGCCAGCAGCCCCGGACAGGGGGCTAAGGATGAGCAGTTCTTC
>TRBV5-4|TRBD1|15|TRBJ2-2|NA
CASSLYGQGSGELFF
TGTGCCAGCAGCTTGTATGGACAGGGGTCCGGGGAGCTGTTTTTT
>TRBV18|NA|12|TRBJ1-1|NA
CASSRYDTEAFF
TGTGCCAGCTCACGTTACGACACTGAAGCTTTCTTT
>TRBV7-9|NA|13|TRBJ2-3|NA
CASSSLRTLVAYF
TGTGCCAGCAGCAGCCTTAGGACCCTGGTTGCGTATTTT
>TRBV4-2|NA|14|TRBJ2-1|once
CASSQTGQTDEQFF
TGTGCCAGCAGCCAAACTGGACAGACGGATGAGCAGTTCTTC
>TRBV7-9|NA|13|TRBJ1-1|NA
CASSQGVGNEAFF
TGTGCCAGCAGCCAGGGAGTGGGGAATGAAGCTTTCTTT
>TRBV4-3|TRBD2|17|TRBJ2-3|NA
CASSQVSSGTSTDTQYF
TGCGCCAGCAGCCAAGTGTCTAGCGGGACTAGCACAGATACGCAGTATTTT
>TRBV24-1|TRBD2|17|TRBJ2-1|NA
CATSDHGSGGSYNEQFF
TGTGCCACCAGTGACCACGGGAGCGGGGGCTCCTACAATGAGCAGTTCTTC
>TRBV11-2|NA|17|TRBJ2-5|NA
CASSFLAAGGPRETQYF
TGTGCCAGCAGCTTCTTGGCGGCCGGGGGGCCCAGGGAGACCCAGTACTTC
>TRBV6-2/TRBV6-3|NA|14|TRBJ1-5|NA
CASSQPRGDQPQHF
TGTGCCAGCAGCCAACCTAGGGGGGACCAGCCCCAGCATTTT
>TRBV19|NA|13|TRBJ1-2|NA
CASSIQGTAGYTF
TGTGCCAGTAGTATCCAGGGGACGGCTGGCTACACCTTC